These T cell receptor beta chains were read from a single sample in a study of T cell responses to AZD1222 COVID-19 vaccine. The assay was immunoSEQ multiplex PCR, and TCRdb's table has in-frame clones only and misses some. The sample consists of more than 65,000 clones, less than 90% of them appearing once. The specimen was peripheral blood, collected 28 days after the second AZD1222 dose. Receptor source: an adult who received the AZD1222 COVID-19 vaccine. Each CDR3 is given with its conserved first and last residue. The order of the fields is J gene, V gene, clone size, D gene, CDR3 protein, CDR3 DNA. A D gene is named only where the DNA matches it firmly. Not all rows give a size; the values are once, few, many and, for expanded clones, a class.

J gene: TRBJ2-1
V gene: TRBV18
clone size: -
D gene: -
CDR3 protein: CASSAGDTNNEQFF
CDR3 DNA: TGTGCCAGCTCCGCCGGGGATACTAACAATGAGCAGTTCTTC

J gene: TRBJ1-2
V gene: TRBV28
clone size: -
D gene: TRBD1
CDR3 protein: CASSLPRTGGEESYGYTF
CDR3 DNA: TGTGCCAGCAGCCTACCCAGGACAGGGGGTGAGGAAAGCTATGGCTACACCTTC

J gene: TRBJ1-2
V gene: TRBV12-3/TRBV12-4
clone size: once
D gene: -
CDR3 protein: CASRYSGSYGYTF
CDR3 DNA: TGTGCCAGCAGGTACTCGGGGTCCTATGGCTACACCTTC

J gene: TRBJ1-1
V gene: TRBV10-3
clone size: -
D gene: -
CDR3 protein: CAISEGRGDTEAFF
CDR3 DNA: TGTGCCATCAGTGAGGGACGGGGGGACACTGAAGCTTTCTTT

J gene: TRBJ2-1
V gene: TRBV19
clone size: -
D gene: -
CDR3 protein: CASNSPRGRGGDEQFF
CDR3 DNA: TGTGCCAGTAACTCCCCCCGGGGGCGCGGAGGGGATGAGCAGTTCTTC

J gene: TRBJ1-6
V gene: TRBV27
clone size: -
D gene: -
CDR3 protein: CASRGNSPLHF
CDR3 DNA: TGTGCCAGCAGGGGTAATTCACCCCTCCACTTT

J gene: TRBJ1-5
V gene: TRBV19
clone size: -
D gene: TRBD1
CDR3 protein: CASSETGARTQPQHF
CDR3 DNA: TGTGCCAGTAGCGAGACAGGGGCTCGGACTCAGCCCCAGCATTTT

J gene: TRBJ1-3
V gene: TRBV5-8
clone size: -
D gene: -
CDR3 protein: CASRPRGLSGNTIYF
CDR3 DNA: TGTGCCAGCAGGCCACGGGGGCTCTCTGGAAACACCATATATTTT

J gene: TRBJ1-2
V gene: TRBV3-1/TRBV3-2
clone size: -
D gene: -
CDR3 protein: CASGDSEYGYTF
CDR3 DNA: TGTGCCAGTGGTGACAGCGAATATGGCTACACCTTC

J gene: TRBJ2-5
V gene: TRBV14
clone size: -
D gene: -
CDR3 protein: CASSRGERETQYF
CDR3 DNA: TGTGCCAGCAGCCGAGGAGAGAGGGAGACCCAGTACTTC

J gene: TRBJ1-1
V gene: TRBV5-4
clone size: -
D gene: TRBD1
CDR3 protein: CASTPGQQSEAFF
CDR3 DNA: TGTGCCAGCACCCCGGGACAGCAAAGTGAAGCTTTCTTT

J gene: TRBJ2-5
V gene: TRBV27
clone size: -
D gene: TRBD2
CDR3 protein: CASRGSVLAGAGMKTQYF
CDR3 DNA: TGTGCCAGCAGGGGGTCTGTCCTAGCGGGAGCCGGTATGAAGACCCAGTACTTC

J gene: TRBJ2-3
V gene: TRBV10-3
clone size: -
D gene: TRBD2
CDR3 protein: CAISESPSGSTDTQYF
CDR3 DNA: TGTGCCATCAGTGAGTCGCCTAGCGGAAGCACAGATACGCAGTATTTT

J gene: TRBJ2-5
V gene: TRBV5-4
clone size: -
D gene: -
CDR3 protein: CASSFKVQGNGETQYF
CDR3 DNA: TGTGCCAGCAGTTTCAAGGTACAGGGAAATGGAGAGACCCAGTACTTC

J gene: TRBJ2-7
V gene: TRBV3-1/TRBV3-2
clone size: -
D gene: -
CDR3 protein: CASSQGGVEQYF
CDR3 DNA: TGTGCCAGCAGCCAAGGAGGGGTCGAGCAGTACTTC

J gene: TRBJ2-7
V gene: TRBV5-4
clone size: -
D gene: -
CDR3 protein: CASSNRTRPTYEQYF
CDR3 DNA: TGTGCCAGCAGCAACCGGACGCGGCCCACCTACGAGCAGTACTTC

J gene: TRBJ2-1
V gene: TRBV7-3
clone size: -
D gene: -
CDR3 protein: CASSLGRGLDNEQFF
CDR3 DNA: TGTGCCAGCAGCTTAGGCAGGGGTCTGGACAATGAGCAGTTCTTC

J gene: TRBJ1-4
V gene: TRBV6-5
clone size: -
D gene: -
CDR3 protein: CASSWGATNEKLFF
CDR3 DNA: TGTGCCAGCAGTTGGGGTGCAACTAATGAAAAACTGTTTTTT

J gene: TRBJ2-7
V gene: TRBV7-6
clone size: -
D gene: -
CDR3 protein: CASSLAHGSYEQYF
CDR3 DNA: TGTGCCAGCAGCTTAGCCCACGGCTCCTACGAGCAGTACTTC

J gene: TRBJ2-3
V gene: TRBV4-1
clone size: few
D gene: TRBD1
CDR3 protein: CASSQGGPGQGAITDTQYF
CDR3 DNA: TGCGCCAGCAGCCAAGGTGGGCCGGGACAGGGGGCCATCACAGATACGCAGTATTTT

J gene: TRBJ1-1
V gene: TRBV2
clone size: few
D gene: -
CDR3 protein: CASSVEQGDTEAFF
CDR3 DNA: TGTGCCAGCAGTGTGGAGCAGGGCGACACTGAAGCTTTCTTT

J gene: TRBJ1-2
V gene: TRBV6-6
clone size: -
D gene: -
CDR3 protein: CASSLDGGYGYTF
CDR3 DNA: TGTGCCAGCAGCCTCGACGGGGGCTATGGCTACACCTTC

J gene: TRBJ1-3
V gene: TRBV21-1
clone size: few
D gene: -
CDR3 protein: CASSPLRTGSSGNTIYF
CDR3 DNA: TGTGCCAGCAGCCCCCTTAGGACAGGTTCCTCTGGAAACACCATATATTTT

J gene: TRBJ2-4
V gene: TRBV11-1
clone size: -
D gene: TRBD1
CDR3 protein: CASSSQGAQAKNIQYF
CDR3 DNA: TGTGCCAGCAGCTCACAGGGGGCGCAGGCCAAAAACATTCAGTACTTC

J gene: TRBJ2-2
V gene: TRBV9
clone size: -
D gene: -
CDR3 protein: CASSSTGNAGELFF
CDR3 DNA: TGTGCCAGCAGCTCCACAGGGAACGCCGGGGAGCTGTTTTTT

J gene: TRBJ2-1
V gene: TRBV6-6
clone size: -
D gene: -
CDR3 protein: CASTDYNEQFF
CDR3 DNA: TGTGCCAGCACAGATTACAATGAGCAGTTCTTC

J gene: TRBJ1-2
V gene: TRBV27
clone size: -
D gene: TRBD1
CDR3 protein: CASTRLDRGQDYGYTF
CDR3 DNA: TGTGCCAGCACGCGACTCGACAGGGGGCAAGACTATGGCTACACCTTC

J gene: TRBJ1-3
V gene: TRBV10-3
clone size: -
D gene: -
CDR3 protein: CAISESRGRGSGNTIYF
CDR3 DNA: TGTGCCATCAGTGAGTCGAGAGGTAGAGGCTCTGGAAACACCATATATTTT

J gene: TRBJ1-2
V gene: TRBV9
clone size: -
D gene: -
CDR3 protein: CASSTTTSNYGYTF
CDR3 DNA: TGTGCCAGCAGTACGACAACGTCTAACTATGGCTACACCTTC

J gene: TRBJ1-2
V gene: TRBV19
clone size: -
D gene: -
CDR3 protein: CASSIQSANNYGYTF
CDR3 DNA: TGTGCCAGTAGTATACAATCTGCTAACAACTATGGCTACACCTTC

J gene: TRBJ2-1
V gene: TRBV10-3
clone size: -
D gene: TRBD1
CDR3 protein: CAISDLRDRKGSEQFF
CDR3 DNA: TGTGCCATCAGTGACCTCCGGGACAGAAAAGGGAGTGAGCAGTTCTTC

J gene: TRBJ1-1
V gene: TRBV27
clone size: -
D gene: TRBD1
CDR3 protein: CASSLGTGLTEAFF
CDR3 DNA: TGTGCCAGCAGTTTAGGGACAGGGCTCACTGAAGCTTTCTTT

J gene: TRBJ1-2
V gene: TRBV7-9
clone size: few
D gene: -
CDR3 protein: CASSLSEGIYTF
CDR3 DNA: TGTGCCAGCAGCTTAAGTGAAGGGATCTACACCTTC

J gene: TRBJ2-5
V gene: TRBV6-5
clone size: -
D gene: TRBD2
CDR3 protein: CASSQPGLAQETQYF
CDR3 DNA: TGTGCCAGCAGTCAACCGGGACTAGCGCAGGAGACCCAGTACTTC

J gene: TRBJ1-2
V gene: TRBV18
clone size: -
D gene: TRBD1
CDR3 protein: CASSRDSYGYTF
CDR3 DNA: TGTGCCAGCTCACGGGACAGCTATGGCTACACCTTC

J gene: TRBJ2-7
V gene: TRBV7-9
clone size: -
D gene: -
CDR3 protein: CASSPAGVPYEQYF
CDR3 DNA: TGTGCCAGCAGCCCAGCAGGGGTTCCCTACGAGCAGTACTTC

J gene: TRBJ1-1
V gene: TRBV12-3/TRBV12-4
clone size: -
D gene: TRBD1
CDR3 protein: CASSSTGDWGAFF
CDR3 DNA: TGTGCCAGCAGTTCAACAGGGGACTGGGGAGCTTTCTTT

J gene: TRBJ1-2
V gene: TRBV6-5
clone size: -
D gene: -
CDR3 protein: CASRTGGKGYTF
CDR3 DNA: TGTGCCAGCCGTACGGGAGGGAAAGGCTACACCTTC

J gene: TRBJ1-6
V gene: TRBV19
clone size: -
D gene: -
CDR3 protein: CASSIAAGDSPLHF
CDR3 DNA: TGTGCCAGTAGTATAGCGGCCGGTGATTCACCCCTCCACTTT

J gene: TRBJ2-1
V gene: TRBV7-3
clone size: -
D gene: TRBD2
CDR3 protein: CASSQTGSGGNEQFF
CDR3 DNA: TGTGCCAGCAGCCAAACAGGGAGCGGGGGGAATGAGCAGTTCTTC

J gene: TRBJ2-1
V gene: TRBV5-4
clone size: -
D gene: TRBD2
CDR3 protein: CASSFLLAGSSYNEQFF
CDR3 DNA: TGTGCCAGCAGCTTCCTACTAGCGGGGAGCTCCTACAATGAGCAGTTCTTC

J gene: TRBJ1-2
V gene: TRBV15
clone size: -
D gene: -
CDR3 protein: CATSRDKNYGYTF
CDR3 DNA: TGTGCCACCAGCAGAGACAAGAACTATGGCTACACCTTC

J gene: TRBJ2-7
V gene: TRBV6-1
clone size: -
D gene: -
CDR3 protein: CASSEVRVDEQYF
CDR3 DNA: TGTGCCAGCAGTGAAGTCAGAGTCGACGAGCAGTACTTC

J gene: TRBJ2-3
V gene: TRBV30
clone size: -
D gene: -
CDR3 protein: CAWARDQRGTDTQYF
CDR3 DNA: TGTGCCTGGGCCCGGGACCAGCGGGGCACAGATACGCAGTATTTT

J gene: TRBJ2-1
V gene: TRBV6-2/TRBV6-3
clone size: -
D gene: TRBD2
CDR3 protein: CASSRLAGVSNEQFF
CDR3 DNA: TGTGCCAGCAGCCGACTAGCGGGAGTTAGCAATGAGCAGTTCTTC

J gene: TRBJ1-5
V gene: TRBV19
clone size: -
D gene: -
CDR3 protein: CASSMPWDQPQHF
CDR3 DNA: TGTGCCAGTAGTATGCCCTGGGATCAGCCCCAGCATTTT

J gene: TRBJ2-6
V gene: TRBV5-1
clone size: once
D gene: -
CDR3 protein: CASSLRFSGANVLTF
CDR3 DNA: TGCGCCAGCAGCTTGCGGTTCTCTGGGGCCAACGTCCTGACTTTC

J gene: TRBJ1-4
V gene: TRBV19
clone size: -
D gene: -
CDR3 protein: CASRVWGGATNEKLFF
CDR3 DNA: TGTGCCAGTAGGGTCTGGGGAGGGGCAACTAATGAAAAACTGTTTTTT